This TCR beta chain was recorded in a study of blood T cell repertoires in COVID-19. Across the whole study: Samples came from the United States, Italy and Spain, spanning acute and convalescent COVID-19. PBMCs, B-cell-depleted T cells, or T cells were the source of the cDNA or gDNA that made up the material.

Germline assignment: CDR1 LNHDA and CDR2 SQIVND (reference sequence). The CDR3 has 15 amino acids. V dropped 6 bases and J dropped 0; count of bases not matched to a gene: 5. Original processing notes: Amplifying reference gene primers gave estimates of nucleated cell counts. TCRdb's table, derived via immunoSEQ multiplex PCR, lists solely in-frame clones and lacks some. Clone size and V and J calls were adopted from that table, with D and trimming inferred from the DNA. The sample lists under 250,000 clones; around 83% were seen once. This clone occurred a few times. Sequenced material: peripheral blood. The gene calls are TRBV19 and TRBJ2-7; 10 bases map to TRBD2. The sequence derives from a man in his forties or fifties with active or convalescent COVID-19. CDR3 sequence: CASRRTSGDSYEQYF. Here the CDR3 DNA reads TGTGCCAGTAGAAGGACTAGCGGAGACTCCTACGAGCAGTACTTC.